Listed below are T cell receptor beta chains from one sample, sequenced in a study of shared clonotypes between healthy human individuals. The assay was immunoSEQ multiplex PCR, and TCRdb's table has in-frame clones only and misses some. The table lists approximately 740,000 clones, 92% of them singletons, with around 24% in the top ten. Sequencing was performed on naive CD8+ T cells sorted from blood. The origin of the receptors is a young man in good health. The CDR3 runs from the conserved cysteine through the conserved F or W. Each record gives: D gene, V gene, clone size, J gene, CDR3 DNA, CDR3 protein. A D gene is named only where the DNA matches it firmly. Only part of the rows carry a size: once, few, many, or a class if the clone is expanded.

TRBD2	TRBV7-9	-	TRBJ2-7	TGTGCCAGCAGCTCAACGGGACTAGCGGGAGGGGCCTCCTACGAGCAGTACTTC	CASSSTGLAGGASYEQYF
-	TRBV6-1	-	TRBJ2-1	TGTGCCAGCAGTGAATCAGGGGCCAATGAGCAGTTCTTC	CASSESGANEQFF
-	TRBV2	-	TRBJ1-3	TGTGCCAGCAGTGAATGGGACTTCTCTGGAAACACCATATATTTT	CASSEWDFSGNTIYF
-	TRBV9	-	TRBJ1-5	TGTGCCAGCAGCGTAGGAGGGGATAGCAATCAGCCCCAGCATTTT	CASSVGGDSNQPQHF
-	TRBV28	-	TRBJ2-1	TGTGCCAGCAGAACAGACTTTTACAATGAGCAGTTCTTC	CASRTDFYNEQFF
TRBD2	TRBV28	-	TRBJ2-1	TGTGCCAGCAGTTTATCGGGACTAGCGGACAATGAGCAGTTCTTC	CASSLSGLADNEQFF
-	TRBV6-1	-	TRBJ2-7	TGTGCCAGCAGTGAAGAAGCAGGGGGGATCGAGCAGTACTTC	CASSEEAGGIEQYF
-	TRBV5-4	-	TRBJ2-5	TGTGCCAGCAGCTTGGCCGCAGGGATCATAGAGACCCAGTACTTC	CASSLAAGIIETQYF
TRBD2	TRBV27	-	TRBJ2-7	TGTGCCAGCAGTTTATCGGCGGGAGGGCACGAGCAGTACTTC	CASSLSAGGHEQYF
TRBD2	TRBV14	-	TRBJ2-5	TGTGCCAGCAGCCAAATAGCGGGAGCGGGAGAGACCCAGTACTTC	CASSQIAGAGETQYF
-	TRBV27	-	TRBJ2-3	TGTGCCAGCAGTTTATACAGAGACACAGATACGCAGTATTTT	CASSLYRDTDTQYF
-	TRBV4-1	-	TRBJ2-7	TGCGCCAGCAGCCAAGATCGGACAGCTTACGAGCAGTACTTC	CASSQDRTAYEQYF
TRBD1	TRBV19	-	TRBJ2-5	TGTGCCAGTAGTCCGGGACAGGGGATACTCCAAGAGACCCAGTACTTC	CASSPGQGILQETQYF
-	TRBV7-9	-	TRBJ2-2	TGTGCCAGCAGCTTTGCGGGCGGGGAGCTGTTTTTT	CASSFAGGELFF
TRBD2	TRBV15	once	TRBJ2-3	TGTGCCACCAGCGCTAGCGGAGCTAGCACAGATACGCAGTATTTT	CATSASGASTDTQYF
-	TRBV27	-	TRBJ2-1	TGTGCCAGCAGTTCCCCGGGGGTGGGCAATGAGCAGTTCTTC	CASSSPGVGNEQFF
-	TRBV14	-	TRBJ2-2	TGTGCCAGCAGCCCCTTTCCCAGAAGAAACACCGGGGAGCTGTTTTTT	CASSPFPRRNTGELFF
-	TRBV7-6	-	TRBJ2-3	TGTGCCAGCAGCTTGGGCTCGGGTAGCGGTACTAGCACAGATACGCAGTATTTT	CASSLGSGSGTSTDTQYF
-	TRBV5-1	-	TRBJ2-3	TGCGCCAGCAGCTTGCCCCCGCAGGGGCCGGATACGCAGTATTTT	CASSLPPQGPDTQYF
-	TRBV7-8	-	TRBJ1-1	TGTGCCAGCAGCTTAGACTGGGGGGGGACTGAAGCTTTCTTT	CASSLDWGGTEAFF
-	TRBV11-2	-	TRBJ2-7	TGTGCCAGCAGCTTACAGATCTACGAGCAGTACTTC	CASSLQIYEQYF
TRBD2	TRBV6-5	-	TRBJ2-5	TGTGCCAGCAGTTATTCTGGCGGGAGTGGAGAGACCCAGTACTTC	CASSYSGGSGETQYF
-	TRBV7-9	-	TRBJ1-2	TGTGCCAGCCGGGAAACTCAGGAATTCTATGGCTACACCTTC	CASRETQEFYGYTF
TRBD2	TRBV7-9	-	TRBJ2-3	TGTGCCAGCAGCCCCGGGACTAGCATCACAGATACGCAGTATTTT	CASSPGTSITDTQYF
TRBD2	TRBV4-2	-	TRBJ2-1	TGTGCCAGCAGCCAAAGACAAGCGGGAGGGCCGAAGAATGAGCAGTTCTTC	CASSQRQAGGPKNEQFF
TRBD2	TRBV15	-	TRBJ2-1	TGTGCCACCAGGTCTAGCGGGAGGGTCAATGAGCAGTTCTTC	CATRSSGRVNEQFF
-	TRBV2	-	TRBJ2-5	TGTGCTGGCGGGCGAACAGATCAAGAGACCCAGTACTTC	CAGGRTDQETQYF
-	TRBV6-5	-	TRBJ2-2	TGTGCCAGCCGGGACACCGGGGAGCTGTTTTTT	CASRDTGELFF
TRBD2	TRBV7-9	-	TRBJ2-7	TGTGCCAGCAGCCATACTAGCGGTCACTCCTACGAGCAGTACTTC	CASSHTSGHSYEQYF
-	TRBV28	-	TRBJ2-7	TGTGCCAGCAGTTTATTCGCGGGGAGATCCTACGAGCAGTACTTC	CASSLFAGRSYEQYF
-	TRBV7-2	-	TRBJ1-1	TGTGCCAGCAGCTTAGGAACAGGGCCGAACACTGAAGCTTTCTTT	CASSLGTGPNTEAFF
-	TRBV19	-	TRBJ2-7	TGTGCCAGTAGTATCCGGACAGAGAGCTACGAGCAGTACTTC	CASSIRTESYEQYF
-	TRBV11-2	-	TRBJ2-7	TGTGCCAGCAGCTTAGGCGCCAGGGGTAAACGCATCGAGCAGTACTTC	CASSLGARGKRIEQYF
-	TRBV5-6	-	TRBJ2-3	TGTGCCAGCAGCTTGGCCCCAACAGCAGATACGCAGTATTTT	CASSLAPTADTQYF
TRBD1	TRBV4-3	-	TRBJ1-4	TGCGCCAGCAGCCAATGGGACAGGGGAGGGAACAACGAAAAACTGTTTTTT	CASSQWDRGGNNEKLFF
TRBD1	TRBV19	-	TRBJ2-1	TGTGCCAGTAGTATCCCCGGGACAGGGGCATGGAATGAGCAGTTCTTC	CASSIPGTGAWNEQFF
-	TRBV7-9	-	TRBJ1-5	TGTGCCAGCAGCGACGAGGGTAGCAATCAGCCCCAGCATTTT	CASSDEGSNQPQHF
TRBD2	TRBV10-3	-	TRBJ2-7	TGTGCCATCAGTACGCGGGAGGGCCACGAGCAGTACTTC	CAISTREGHEQYF
-	TRBV30	few	TRBJ1-1	TGTGCCTGGAGTTCTGGGGGGAACACTGAAGCTTTCTTT	CAWSSGGNTEAFF
-	TRBV4-1	-	TRBJ1-2	TGCGCCAGCAGCCACAGGGCGGGGAACTATGGCTACACCTTC	CASSHRAGNYGYTF
-	TRBV6-5	-	TRBJ2-3	TGTGCCAGCAGTTACGGGGGTGGAGCAGATACGCAGTATTTT	CASSYGGGADTQYF
-	TRBV7-9	-	TRBJ1-2	TGTGCCAGCAGCTTCATAGGCCTTGGCTACACCTTC	CASSFIGLGYTF